This section outlines one TCR beta chain sequence together with its context. Its target is unknown. These data belong to a study of vaccination effects on CD4 cells after COVID-19. This table comes from immunoSEQ multiplex PCR, and its TCRdb copy is limited to in-frame clones, with some not included. The sample has over 45,000 clones; more than 60% are singletons. The culture ran for roughly 10 days before CD4+ T cells were isolated. Looked up from germline, CDR1 is GTSNPN and CDR2 is SVGIG (reference sequence). The CDR3 has 12 amino acids. V dropped 0 bases and J dropped 6 bases, with 6 bases sitting between them.

The receptor was isolated from a human donor who received a COVID-19 vaccine. The sample in question was CD4+ T cells from PBMCs cultured without peptide, obtained before COVID-19 vaccination. This chain links TRBV30 with TRBJ1-5, with D possibly matching TRBD1 (6 bases). The CDR3 DNA follows: TGTGCCTGGAGTGTAGGGGGTCAGCCCCAGCATTTT. Encoded protein: CAWSVGGQPQHF.